This T cell receptor beta chain is drawn from a study of esophageal squamous cell carcinoma under preoperative chemotherapy. Time point of the sample: before preoperative PTX-NDP chemotherapy. The germline gives CDR1 ENHRY, CDR2 SYGVKD. The CDR3 consists of 13 residues. V shed 10 bases, J shed 1 base, and the junction held 4 bases outside the gene matches. TCRdb passed the PCR reads through MiXCR, listing each CDR3 protein once. The sample records over 13,000 distinct CDR3 sequences, roughly 60% being singletons. The receptor was isolated from a human donor with esophageal squamous cell carcinoma. The donor label of this sample is uncertain. The gene calls are TRBV10-3 and TRBJ2-3; TRBD2 aligns across 8 bases. Sampling took place from a patient given preoperative chemotherapy. The CDR3 nucleotides read TGTGCCACCAAGACTAGCGGCACAGATACGCAGTATTTT. Protein sequence: CATKTSGTDTQYF.